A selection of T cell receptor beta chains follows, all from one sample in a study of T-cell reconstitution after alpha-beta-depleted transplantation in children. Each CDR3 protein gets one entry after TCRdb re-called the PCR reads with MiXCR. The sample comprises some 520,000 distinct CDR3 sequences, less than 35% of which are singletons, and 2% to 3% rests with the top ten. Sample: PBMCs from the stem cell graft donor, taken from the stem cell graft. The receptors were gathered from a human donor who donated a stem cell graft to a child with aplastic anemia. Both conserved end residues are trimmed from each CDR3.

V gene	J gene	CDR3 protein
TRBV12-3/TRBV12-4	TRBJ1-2	ASSNAGAYGYT
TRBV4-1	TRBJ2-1	ASSQANGANNEQF
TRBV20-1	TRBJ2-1	SAGSGIYNEQF
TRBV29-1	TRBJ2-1	SVLYKNEQF
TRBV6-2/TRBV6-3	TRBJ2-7	ASSPNAVHEQY
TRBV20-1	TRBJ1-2	SAQGQGANDYGYT
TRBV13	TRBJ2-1	ASRPPAYRARNEQF
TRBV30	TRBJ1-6	AWNTGTGNSPLH
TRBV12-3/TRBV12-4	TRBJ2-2	ASNSNTGELF
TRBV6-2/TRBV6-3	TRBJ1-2	ASSYSRREGYGYT
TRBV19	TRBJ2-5	ASSGQGGGETQY
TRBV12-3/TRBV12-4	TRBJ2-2	ASSHTGAWAGELF
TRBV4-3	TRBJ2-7	ASSHRGGGSEQY
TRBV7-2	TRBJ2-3	ASSPLSYPSTDTQY
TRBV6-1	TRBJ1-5	ASGGGRNQPQH
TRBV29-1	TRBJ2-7	SVEGTGTYEQY
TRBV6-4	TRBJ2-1	ASSEGTSNEQF
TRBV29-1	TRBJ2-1	SVEVRGSPYNEQF
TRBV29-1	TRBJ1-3	SVEPSGSGNTIY
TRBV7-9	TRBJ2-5	ASRLGLAGDGETQY
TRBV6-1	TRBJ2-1	ASSVKSANNEQF
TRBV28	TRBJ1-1	ASSANRGRGDTEAF
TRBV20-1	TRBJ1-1	SARDYWSGSIRAF
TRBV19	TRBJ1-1	ASTIPGLAEAF
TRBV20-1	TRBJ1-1	SAGGGVQRLTEAF
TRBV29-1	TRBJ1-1	SVESSSEAF